This T cell receptor (beta chain) was sequenced in a study of T-cell memory formation after mild COVID-19. This clonotype was detected only a few times. CDR1 and CDR2 (germline): SGHRS, YFSETQ. Trimming removed 4 bases from V and 0 bases from J; junction bases left unmatched: 9. This CDR3 is built from 16 residues. TCRdb independently ran MiXCR on the 5' RACE reads; one entry per CDR3 protein. The table records more than 80,000 distinct CDR3 sequences, 12% of them present only once. The sample consisted of PBMCs or a T cell subset sorted from them (not recorded which). The chain links TRBV5-1 to TRBJ1-2, with 7 bases that match TRBD1. This receptor was identified in an adult woman who had mild COVID-19 (a few samples of this study predate the infection). Cell type and time point are not known. The CDR3 loop reads CASSAEQGTANYGYTF. CDR3 nucleotide sequence: TGCGCCAGCAGCGCGGAACAGGGGACCGCTAACTATGGCTACACCTTC. The full variable domain, rest sourced from reference TRBV5-1 and TRBJ1-2, is KAGVTQTPRYLIKTRGQQVTLSCSPISGHRSVSWYQQTPGQGLQFLFEYFSETQRNKGNFPGRFSGRQFSNSRSEMNVSTLELGDSALYLCASSAEQGTANYGYTFGSGTRLTVV.